The 5 T cell receptor beta chains below come from one sample, sequenced in a study of shared clonotypes between healthy human individuals. Profiling relied on immunoSEQ multiplex PCR, and the TCRdb table lists in-frame clones only, not all of them. The sample consists of more than 2 million clones, 90% to 95% of them appearing once. Specimen: naive CD4+ T cells sorted from blood. Stated subset: CD45RA+ positively selected. The receptors derive from a man younger than 35 in good health.

As regards this clone: In the same sample, other DNA sequences code for this CDR3. The chain combines TRBV6-1 with TRBJ1-5, with D uncertain. CDR1 is MNHNS, CDR2 SASEGT, per germline. V lost 1 base to trimming and J lost 5 bases, with 6 bases between them. The CDR3 is made up of 13 amino acids. For the CDR3, the DNA is TGTGCCAGCAGTGAAGTGACGGATCAGCCCCAGCATTTT. This gives the protein CASSEVTDQPQHF.

The chain links TRBV5-6 to TRBJ2-1; maybe TRBD1 (5 bases). Between the trimmed V and J ends, which lost 7 bases and 0 bases, there was a span of 26 bases. Germline CDR1 reads SGHDT; CDR2 reads YYEEEE. There are 19 residues in the CDR3. The CDR3 protein is CASAFGHPLIWNSYNEQFF. For the CDR3, the DNA is TGTGCCAGCGCCTTCGGACACCCCCTCATTTGGAACTCCTACAATGAGCAGTTCTTC.

Concerning this clone itself: Other DNA sequences of this sample code for an identical CDR3. This sequence joins TRBV6-1 and TRBJ2-7, with 11 bases aligning to TRBD1. The V and J ends lost 3 bases and 3 bases, in that order; junction bases with no gene match: 1. Germline loops: CDR1 MNHNS, CDR2 SASEGT. This CDR3 is built from 14 residues. CDR3 DNA: TGTGCCAGCAGTGATGGGACAGGGGGCTACGAGCAGTACTTC. It yields the protein CASSDGTGGYEQYF.

The chain uses TRBV10-3 and TRBJ1-2; D is undetermined. This CDR3 spans 12 amino acids. CDR1 is ENHRY and CDR2 is SYGVKD in the germline V gene. Trimming cost V 3 bases and J 4 bases, with 6 bases left between them. The CDR3 DNA reads TGTGCCATCAGTGAAATGGGCTATGGCTACACCTTC. Translating gives CAISEMGYGYTF.

This chain connects TRBV27 to TRBJ1-1; perhaps TRBD1 as D (5 bases). The CDR3 extends over 16 amino acids. The germline gives CDR1 MNHEY, CDR2 SMNVEV (reference sequence). Trimming removed 0 bases at V and 0 bases at J, with 11 bases between. CDR3 bases: TGTGCCAGCAGTTTATCGTTAGGGGTTCTGAACACTGAAGCTTTCTTT. Its translation: CASSLSLGVLNTEAFF.